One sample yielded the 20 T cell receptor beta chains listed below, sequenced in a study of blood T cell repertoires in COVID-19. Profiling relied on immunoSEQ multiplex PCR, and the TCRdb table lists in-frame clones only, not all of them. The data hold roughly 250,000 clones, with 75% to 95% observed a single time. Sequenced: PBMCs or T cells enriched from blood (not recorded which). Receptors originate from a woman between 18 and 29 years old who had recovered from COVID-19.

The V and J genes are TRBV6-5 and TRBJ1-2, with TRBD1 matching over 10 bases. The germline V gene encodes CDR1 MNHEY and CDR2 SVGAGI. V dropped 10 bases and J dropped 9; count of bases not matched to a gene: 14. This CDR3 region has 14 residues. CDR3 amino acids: CATHPPGQGYSYTF. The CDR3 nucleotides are TGTGCCACCCACCCTCCGGGACAGGGGTATAGCTACACCTTC.

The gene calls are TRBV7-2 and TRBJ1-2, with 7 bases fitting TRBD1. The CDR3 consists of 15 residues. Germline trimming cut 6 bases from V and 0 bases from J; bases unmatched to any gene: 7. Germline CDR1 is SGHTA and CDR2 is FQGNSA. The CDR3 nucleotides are TGTGCCAGCAGTTCGGACAGGCACGCTAACTATGGCTACACCTTC. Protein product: CASSSDRHANYGYTF.

The CDR3 protein is CASSPRQPTGELFF. The CDR3 region has the DNA TGTGCCAGCAGTCCACGACAGCCCACCGGGGAGCTGTTTTTT. The rearrangement uses TRBV2 and TRBJ2-2; D might be TRBD1 (5 bases). Trimming left V 5 bases short and J 4 bases short, with 11 bases between. CDR3 size: 14 residues. Germline lookup yields CDR1 SNHLY and CDR2 FYNNEI.

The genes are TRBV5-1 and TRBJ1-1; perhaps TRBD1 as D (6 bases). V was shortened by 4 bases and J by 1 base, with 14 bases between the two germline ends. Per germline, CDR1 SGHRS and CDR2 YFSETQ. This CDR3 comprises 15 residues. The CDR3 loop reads CASSRELTGNTEAFF. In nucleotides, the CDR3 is TGCGCCAGCAGCAGGGAGCTGACAGGGAACACTGAAGCTTTCTTT.

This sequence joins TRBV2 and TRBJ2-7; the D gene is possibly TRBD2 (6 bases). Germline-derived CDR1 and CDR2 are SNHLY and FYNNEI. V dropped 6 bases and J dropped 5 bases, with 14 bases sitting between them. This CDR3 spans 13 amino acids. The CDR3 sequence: CASRRLVGNEQYF. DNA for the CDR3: TGTGCCAGCAGACGACTAGTGGGGAACGAGCAGTACTTC.

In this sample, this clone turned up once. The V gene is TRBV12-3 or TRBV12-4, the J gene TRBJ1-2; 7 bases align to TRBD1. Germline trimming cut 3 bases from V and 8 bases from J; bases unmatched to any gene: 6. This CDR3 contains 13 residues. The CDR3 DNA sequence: TGTGCCAGCAGTTTTCATAGGACAGGCGGCTACACCTTC. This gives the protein CASSFHRTGGYTF.

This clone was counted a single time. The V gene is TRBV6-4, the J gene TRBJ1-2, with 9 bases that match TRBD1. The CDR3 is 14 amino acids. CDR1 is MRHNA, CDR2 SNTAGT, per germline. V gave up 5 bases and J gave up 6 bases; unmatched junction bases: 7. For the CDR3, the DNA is TGTGCCAGCAGTCTGGGACAGGGAATTGATGGCTACACCTTC. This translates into CASSLGQGIDGYTF.

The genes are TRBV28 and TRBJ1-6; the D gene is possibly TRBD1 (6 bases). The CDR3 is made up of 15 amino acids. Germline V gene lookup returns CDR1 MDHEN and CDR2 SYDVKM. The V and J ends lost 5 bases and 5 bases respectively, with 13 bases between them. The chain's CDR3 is CASSPLEGDNSPLHF. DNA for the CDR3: TGTGCCAGCAGTCCCCTAGAGGGGGATAATTCACCCCTCCACTTT.

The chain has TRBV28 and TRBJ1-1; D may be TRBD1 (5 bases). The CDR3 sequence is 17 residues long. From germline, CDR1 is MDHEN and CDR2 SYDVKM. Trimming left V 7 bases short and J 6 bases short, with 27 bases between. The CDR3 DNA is TGTGCCAGCACTAGGGACCTAATGGGGGGAAGGTCGTCTGAAGCTTTCTTT. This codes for CASTRDLMGGRSSEAFF.

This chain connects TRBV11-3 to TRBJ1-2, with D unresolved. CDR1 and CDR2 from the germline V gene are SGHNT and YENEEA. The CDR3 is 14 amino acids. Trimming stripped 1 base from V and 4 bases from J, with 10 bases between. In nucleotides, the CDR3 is TGTGCCAGCAGCTTAGCTGGAGGCACCTATGGCTACACCTTC. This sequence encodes CASSLAGGTYGYTF.

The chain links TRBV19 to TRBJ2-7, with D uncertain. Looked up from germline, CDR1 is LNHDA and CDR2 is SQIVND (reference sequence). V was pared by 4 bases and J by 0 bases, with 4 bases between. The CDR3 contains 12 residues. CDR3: CASSRHSYEQYF. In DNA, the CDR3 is TGTGCCAGTAGTAGACACTCCTACGAGCAGTACTTC.

The CDR3 reads CASSLGPLVAAFF. CDR3 bases: TGTGCCAGCAGCTTAGGACCCCTTGTAGCAGCTTTCTTT. The V call is TRBV11-2, the J call TRBJ1-1; the D is unclear. The germline CDR1 and CDR2 sequences are SGHAT and FQNNGV. V was clipped by 1 base and J by 10 bases, with 13 bases between them. This CDR3 has 13 residues.

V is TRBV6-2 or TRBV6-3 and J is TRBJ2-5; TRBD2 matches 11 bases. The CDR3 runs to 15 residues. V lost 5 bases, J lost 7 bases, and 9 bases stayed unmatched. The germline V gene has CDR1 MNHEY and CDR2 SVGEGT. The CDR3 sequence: CASSRLAGWSGTQYF. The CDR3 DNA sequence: TGTGCCAGCAGTAGACTAGCGGGATGGTCTGGGACCCAGTACTTC.

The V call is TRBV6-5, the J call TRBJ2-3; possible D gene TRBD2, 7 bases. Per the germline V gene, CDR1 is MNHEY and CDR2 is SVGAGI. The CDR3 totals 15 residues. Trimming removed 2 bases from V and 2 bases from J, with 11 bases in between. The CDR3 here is CASSYGAGATDTQYF. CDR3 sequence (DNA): TGTGCCAGCAGTTACGGGGCGGGGGCCACAGATACGCAGTATTTT.

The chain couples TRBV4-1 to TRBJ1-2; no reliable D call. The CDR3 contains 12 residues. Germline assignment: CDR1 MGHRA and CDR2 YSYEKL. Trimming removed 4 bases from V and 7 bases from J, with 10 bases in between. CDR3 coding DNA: TGCGCCAGCAGCCCACGCGGACTTGGCTACACCTTC. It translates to CASSPRGLGYTF.

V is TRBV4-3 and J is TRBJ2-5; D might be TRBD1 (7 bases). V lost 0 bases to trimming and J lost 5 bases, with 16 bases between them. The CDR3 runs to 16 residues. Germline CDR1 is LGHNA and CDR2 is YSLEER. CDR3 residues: CASSQDSGGLGETQYF. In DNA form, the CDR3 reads TGCGCCAGCAGCCAAGATTCAGGGGGGCTAGGTGAGACCCAGTACTTC.

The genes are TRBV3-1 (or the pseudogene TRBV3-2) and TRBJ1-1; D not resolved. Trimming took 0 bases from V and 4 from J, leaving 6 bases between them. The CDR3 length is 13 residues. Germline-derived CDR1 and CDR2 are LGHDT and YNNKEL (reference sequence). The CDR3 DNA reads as TGTGCCAGCAGCCAAGACGCGGGCACTGAAGCTTTCTTT. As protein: CASSQDAGTEAFF.

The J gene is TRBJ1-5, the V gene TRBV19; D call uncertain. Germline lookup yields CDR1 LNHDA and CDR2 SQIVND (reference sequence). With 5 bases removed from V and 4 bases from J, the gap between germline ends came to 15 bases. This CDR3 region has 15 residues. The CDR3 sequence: CASSLERRANQPQHF. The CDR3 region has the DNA TGTGCCAGTAGTCTGGAGAGGAGGGCAAATCAGCCCCAGCATTTT.

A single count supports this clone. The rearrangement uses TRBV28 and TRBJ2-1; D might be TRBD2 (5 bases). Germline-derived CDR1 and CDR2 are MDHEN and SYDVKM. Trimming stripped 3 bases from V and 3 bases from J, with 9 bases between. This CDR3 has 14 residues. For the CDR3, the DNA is TGTGCCAGCAGTTTCGGACTGAACTACAATGAGCAGTTCTTC. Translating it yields CASSFGLNYNEQFF.

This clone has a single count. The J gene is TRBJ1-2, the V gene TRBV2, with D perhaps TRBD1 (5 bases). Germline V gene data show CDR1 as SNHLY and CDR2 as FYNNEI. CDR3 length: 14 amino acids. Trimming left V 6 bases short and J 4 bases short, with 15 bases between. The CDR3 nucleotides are TGTGCCAGCAGCCAAACGCAGGGTATCTATGGCTACACCTTC. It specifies CASSQTQGIYGYTF.